The source of this T cell receptor (beta chain) is a study of blood T cell repertoires in COVID-19. The wider study: COVID-19 samples, acute and convalescent, were from the United States, Italy and Spain.

This CDR3 region has 16 residues. Germline trimming cut 3 bases from V and 5 bases from J; bases unmatched to any gene: 10. CDR1 is LGHDT, CDR2 YNNKEL, per germline (reference sequence). TCRdb's copy holds only in-frame clones and misses some; the assay was immunoSEQ multiplex PCR. The table records around 250,000 clones, 86% of them present only once. This clone has only one observation. This chain joins TRBV3-1 (or the pseudogene TRBV3-2) and TRBJ2-7; 10 nucleotides match TRBD1. The sample comprised peripheral blood. The clonotype comes from a man older than 75 with acute or convalescent COVID-19. In DNA form, the CDR3 reads TGTGCCAGCAGCCATACTCTGGGACAGGGGAGGGACGAGCAGTACTTC. Amino acids: CASSHTLGQGRDEQYF.